This T cell receptor (beta chain) was recovered during a study of radiotherapy plus CTLA-4 blockade in lung cancer. The study gave focal radiation plus ipilimumab CTLA-4 blockade to patients with chemo-refractory metastatic non-small-cell lung cancer. The germline V and J ends were trimmed by 2 bases and 3 bases, with 11 bases remaining between them. CDR3 size: 14 residues. CDR1 GTSNPN and CDR2 SVGIG come from the germline V gene (reference sequence). TCRdb's table, derived via immunoSEQ multiplex PCR, lists solely in-frame clones and lacks some. This sample has around 110,000 clones, with more than 75% found just once.

The V gene is TRBV30, the J gene TRBJ1-3; no definite D call. The clonotype originates from a human donor with non-small cell lung cancer that progressed on radiotherapy plus ipilimumab. Some clones in this sample may be carry-over from other donors' samples. Sequencing used peripheral blood, obtained from a patient treated with radiotherapy plus ipilimumab. DNA of the CDR3: TGTGCCTGGAGTCGGACTCTCGGTGGAAACACCATATATTTT. It specifies CAWSRTLGGNTIYF.